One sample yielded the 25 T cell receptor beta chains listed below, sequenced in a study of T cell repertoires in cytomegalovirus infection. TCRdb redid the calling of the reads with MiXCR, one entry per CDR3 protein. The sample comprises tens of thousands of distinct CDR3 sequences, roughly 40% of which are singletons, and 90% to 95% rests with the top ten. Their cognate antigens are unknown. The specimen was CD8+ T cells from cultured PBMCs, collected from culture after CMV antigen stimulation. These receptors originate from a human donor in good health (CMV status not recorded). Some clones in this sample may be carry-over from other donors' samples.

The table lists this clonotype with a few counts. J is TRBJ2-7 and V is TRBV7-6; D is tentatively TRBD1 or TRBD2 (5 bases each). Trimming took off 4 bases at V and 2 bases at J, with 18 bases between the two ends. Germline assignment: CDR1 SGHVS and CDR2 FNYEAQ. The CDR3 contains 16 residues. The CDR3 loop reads CASSSPPGPTTYEQYF. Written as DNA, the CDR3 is TGTGCCAGCAGCTCCCCCCCGGGACCGACCACCTACGAGCAGTACTTC.

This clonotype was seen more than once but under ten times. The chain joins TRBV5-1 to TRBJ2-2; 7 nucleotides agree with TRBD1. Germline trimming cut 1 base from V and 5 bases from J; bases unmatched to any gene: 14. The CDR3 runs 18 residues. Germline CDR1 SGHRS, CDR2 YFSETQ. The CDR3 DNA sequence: TGCGCCAGCAGCTTGAGATCGATCCGGGACAGTTGGACCGGGGAGCTGTTTTTT. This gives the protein CASSLRSIRDSWTGELFF.

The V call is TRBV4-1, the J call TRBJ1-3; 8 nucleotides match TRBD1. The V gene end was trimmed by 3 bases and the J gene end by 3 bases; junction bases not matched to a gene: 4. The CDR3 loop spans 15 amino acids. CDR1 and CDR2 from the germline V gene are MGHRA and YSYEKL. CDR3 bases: TGCGCCAGCAGCCAGGGGACAGGAGGTGGAAACACCATATATTTT. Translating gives CASSQGTGGGNTIYF.

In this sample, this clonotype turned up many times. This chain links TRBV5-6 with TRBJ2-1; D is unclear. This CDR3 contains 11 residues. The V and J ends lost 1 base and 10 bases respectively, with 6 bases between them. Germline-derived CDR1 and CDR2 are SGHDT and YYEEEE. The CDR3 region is CASSLRKEQFF. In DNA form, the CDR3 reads TGTGCCAGCAGCTTGAGAAAGGAGCAGTTCTTC.

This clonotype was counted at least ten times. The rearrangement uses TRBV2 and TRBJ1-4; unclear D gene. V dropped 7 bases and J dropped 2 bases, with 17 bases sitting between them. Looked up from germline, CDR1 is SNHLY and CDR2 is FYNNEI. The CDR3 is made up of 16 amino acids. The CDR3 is CASNGREGRTNEKLFF. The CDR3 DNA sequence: TGTGCCAGCAATGGGAGAGAAGGGCGCACTAATGAAAAACTGTTTTTT.

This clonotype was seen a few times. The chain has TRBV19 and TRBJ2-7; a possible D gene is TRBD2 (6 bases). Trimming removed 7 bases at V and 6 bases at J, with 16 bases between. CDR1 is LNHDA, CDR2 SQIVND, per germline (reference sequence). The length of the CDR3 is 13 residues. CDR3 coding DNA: TGTGCCAGTACCGGGACTTCTTACGCCGAGCAGTACTTC. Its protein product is CASTGTSYAEQYF.

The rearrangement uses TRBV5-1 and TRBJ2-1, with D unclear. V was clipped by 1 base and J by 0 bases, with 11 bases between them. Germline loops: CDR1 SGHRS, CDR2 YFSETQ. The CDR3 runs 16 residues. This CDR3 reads CASSLLPTSSYNEQFF. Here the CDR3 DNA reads TGCGCCAGCAGCTTGTTACCGACGAGCTCCTACAATGAGCAGTTCTTC.

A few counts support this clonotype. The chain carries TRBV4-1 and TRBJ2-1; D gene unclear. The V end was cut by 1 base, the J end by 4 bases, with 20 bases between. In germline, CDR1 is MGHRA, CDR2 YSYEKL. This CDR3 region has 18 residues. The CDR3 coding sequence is TGCGCCAGCAGCCAAGCTCCGTCCAATGGCGGTTCTTACAATGAGCAGTTCTTC. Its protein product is CASSQAPSNGGSYNEQFF.

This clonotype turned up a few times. Here the CDR3 reads CASSLGTGVGETQYF. In DNA form, the CDR3 reads TGTGCCAGCAGCTTAGGGACAGGGGTGGGAGAGACCCAGTACTTC. The chain uses TRBV7-8 and TRBJ2-5, with 9 bases matching TRBD1. Per the germline V gene, CDR1 is SGHVS and CDR2 is FQNEAQ. Germline trimming cut 1 base from V and 4 bases from J; bases unmatched to any gene: 4. This CDR3 contains 15 residues.

In nucleotides, the CDR3 is TGTGCCAGCAGCCCACTGTCGTCGGGGACAGGGGGCCGTCTTGGAGCTTTCTTT. Protein product: CASSPLSSGTGGRLGAFF. V usage is TRBV6-6 and J usage is TRBJ1-1; TRBD1 matches 12 bases. The CDR3 is 18 residues long. CDR1 and CDR2 from the germline V gene are MNHNY and SVGAGI (reference sequence). Losses at the gene ends were 6 bases for V and 10 bases for J; bases not matched to a gene: 21.

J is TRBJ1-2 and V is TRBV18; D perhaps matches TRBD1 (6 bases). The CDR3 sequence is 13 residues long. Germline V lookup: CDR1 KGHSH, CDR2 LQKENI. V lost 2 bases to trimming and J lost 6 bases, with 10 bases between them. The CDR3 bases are TGTGCCAGCTCACCAGGGGGGCTCAATGGCTACACCTTC. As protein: CASSPGGLNGYTF.

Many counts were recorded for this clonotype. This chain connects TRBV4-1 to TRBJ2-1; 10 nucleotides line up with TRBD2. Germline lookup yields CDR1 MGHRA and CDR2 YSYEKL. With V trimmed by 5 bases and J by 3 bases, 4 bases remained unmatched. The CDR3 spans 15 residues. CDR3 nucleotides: TGCGCCAGCAGCGGCTCTAGCGGGAGCTACAATGAGCAGTTCTTC. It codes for CASSGSSGSYNEQFF.

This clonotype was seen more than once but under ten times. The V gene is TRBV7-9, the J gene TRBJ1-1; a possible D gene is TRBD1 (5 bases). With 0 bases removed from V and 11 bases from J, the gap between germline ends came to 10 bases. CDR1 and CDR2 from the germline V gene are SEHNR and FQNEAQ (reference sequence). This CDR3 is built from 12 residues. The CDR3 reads CASSLAPGYAFF. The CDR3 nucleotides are TGTGCCAGCAGCTTAGCTCCAGGGTATGCTTTCTTT.

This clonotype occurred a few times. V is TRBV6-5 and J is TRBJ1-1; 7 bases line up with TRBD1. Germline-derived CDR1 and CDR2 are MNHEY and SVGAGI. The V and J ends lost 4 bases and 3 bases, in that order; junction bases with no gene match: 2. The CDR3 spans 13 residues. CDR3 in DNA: TGTGCCAGCAGTTTTACAGGGGACACTGAAGCTTTCTTT. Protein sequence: CASSFTGDTEAFF.

CDR3 in DNA: TGTGCCAGCAGATCCCGAGGAGTGGGCCCTAGCGGGGTCACCGGGGAGCTGTTTTTT. Its protein is CASRSRGVGPSGVTGELFF. The chain couples TRBV6-6 to TRBJ2-2, with 9 bases identical to TRBD2. V lost 6 bases, J lost 4 bases, and 18 bases stayed unmatched. The CDR3 has 19 amino acids. Per the germline V gene, CDR1 is MNHNY and CDR2 is SVGAGI (reference sequence).

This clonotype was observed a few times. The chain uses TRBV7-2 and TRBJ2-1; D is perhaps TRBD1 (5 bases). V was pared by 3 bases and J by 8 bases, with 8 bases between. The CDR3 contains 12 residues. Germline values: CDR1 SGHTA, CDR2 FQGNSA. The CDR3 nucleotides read TGTGCCAGCAGCTTCTCAGGGTATGAGCAGTTCTTC. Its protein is CASSFSGYEQFF.

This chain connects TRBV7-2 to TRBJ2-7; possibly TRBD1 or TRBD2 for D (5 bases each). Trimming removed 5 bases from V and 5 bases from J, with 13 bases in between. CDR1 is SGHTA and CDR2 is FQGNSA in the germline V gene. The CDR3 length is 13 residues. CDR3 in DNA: TGTGCCAGCAGCCTTTGGGGGATCCACGAGCAGTACTTC. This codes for CASSLWGIHEQYF.

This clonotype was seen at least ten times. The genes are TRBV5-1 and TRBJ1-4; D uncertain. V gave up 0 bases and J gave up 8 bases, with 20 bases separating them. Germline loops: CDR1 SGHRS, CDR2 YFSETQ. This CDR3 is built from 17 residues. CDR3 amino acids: CASSLGPEHTIKEKLFF. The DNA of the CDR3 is TGCGCCAGCAGCTTGGGACCCGAACACACTATCAAGGAAAAACTGTTTTTT.

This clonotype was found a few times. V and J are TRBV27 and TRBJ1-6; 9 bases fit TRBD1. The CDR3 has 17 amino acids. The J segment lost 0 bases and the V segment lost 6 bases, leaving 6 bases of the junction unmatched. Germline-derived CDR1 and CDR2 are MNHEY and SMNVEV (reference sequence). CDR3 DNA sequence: TGTGCCAGCAGGCCGGGACAGGGTGTCTCCTATAATTCACCCCTCCACTTT. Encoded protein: CASRPGQGVSYNSPLHF.

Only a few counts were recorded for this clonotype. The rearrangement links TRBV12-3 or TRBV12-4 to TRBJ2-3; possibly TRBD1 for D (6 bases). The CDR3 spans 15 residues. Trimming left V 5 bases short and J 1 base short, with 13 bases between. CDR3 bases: TGTGCCAGCAGTCTAACAGGGTCCGGCACAGATACGCAGTATTTT. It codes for CASSLTGSGTDTQYF.

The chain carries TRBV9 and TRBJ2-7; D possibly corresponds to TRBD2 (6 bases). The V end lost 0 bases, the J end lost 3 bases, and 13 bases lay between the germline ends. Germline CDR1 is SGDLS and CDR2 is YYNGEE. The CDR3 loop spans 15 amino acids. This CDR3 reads CASSVGDGGVYEQYF. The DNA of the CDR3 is TGTGCCAGCAGCGTAGGGGACGGGGGTGTCTACGAGCAGTACTTC.

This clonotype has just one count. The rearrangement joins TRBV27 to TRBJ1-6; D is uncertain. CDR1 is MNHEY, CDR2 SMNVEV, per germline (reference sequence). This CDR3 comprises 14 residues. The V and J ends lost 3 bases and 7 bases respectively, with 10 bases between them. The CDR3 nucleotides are TGTGCCAGCAGTTTGTTTAGAGGCAATTCACCCCTCCACTTT. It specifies CASSLFRGNSPLHF.

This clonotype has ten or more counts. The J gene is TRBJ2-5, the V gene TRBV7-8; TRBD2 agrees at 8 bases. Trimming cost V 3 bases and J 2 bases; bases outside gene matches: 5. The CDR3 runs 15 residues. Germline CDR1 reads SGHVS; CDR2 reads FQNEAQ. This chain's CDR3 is CASSFAGGLQETQYF. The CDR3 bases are TGTGCCAGCAGCTTTGCGGGGGGATTGCAAGAGACCCAGTACTTC.

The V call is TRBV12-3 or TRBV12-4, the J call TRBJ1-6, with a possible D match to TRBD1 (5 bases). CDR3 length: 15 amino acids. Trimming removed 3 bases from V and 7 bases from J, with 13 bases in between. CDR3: CASSFGGLGNSPLHF. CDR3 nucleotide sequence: TGTGCCAGCAGTTTCGGGGGTTTGGGGAATTCACCCCTCCACTTT.

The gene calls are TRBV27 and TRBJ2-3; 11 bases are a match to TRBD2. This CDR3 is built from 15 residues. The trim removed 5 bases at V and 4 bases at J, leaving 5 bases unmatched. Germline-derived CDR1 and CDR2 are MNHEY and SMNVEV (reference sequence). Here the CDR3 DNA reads TGTGCCAGCAGTCCCGGGACTAGCGGTTCAGATACGCAGTATTTT. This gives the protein CASSPGTSGSDTQYF.